Reported below is one TCR beta chain. Antigen unknown. This specimen comes from a study of radiation and T cells in renal cell carcinoma. Study summary: Nephrectomy followed 15 Gy stereotactic body radiation by 4 weeks. Findings of the study overall: Without pretreatment biopsies, baseline tumor clonotype presence was undetermined.

Specified time point: baseline pretreatment blood. As for treatment: 15 Gy SBRT to primary tumor, nephrectomy 4 weeks later. Serial blood draws occurred at baseline and 2 and 4 weeks post-SBRT. The patient's renal cell carcinoma had clear cell pathology. Sequenced by immunoSEQ multiplex PCR; TCRdb stores in-frame clones only, minus some. The sample has approximately 150,000 clones, roughly nine tenths seen once. Germline lookup yields CDR1 SGHTA and CDR2 FQGNSA. The CDR3 sequence is 14 residues long. V was cut by 0 bases and J by 1 base, with 4 bases left in between. The sequences come from blood, collected from a patient whose treatment included radiotherapy and nephrectomy. V usage is TRBV7-2 and J usage is TRBJ2-1; no clear D gene. The origin of this receptor is a woman aged 65 to 85 with renal cell carcinoma. The CDR3 sequence: CASSLARSYNEQFF. CDR3 bases: TGTGCCAGCAGCTTAGCGAGGTCCTACAATGAGCAGTTCTTC. Drawing the rest from reference TRBV7-2 and TRBJ2-1, the complete variable domain is GAGVSQSPSNKVTEKGKDVELRCDPISGHTALYWYRQSLGQGLEFLIYFQGNSAPDKSGLPSDRFSAERTGGSVSTLTIQRTQQEDSAVYLCASSLARSYNEQFFGPGTRLTVL.